What follows are 17 T cell receptor beta chains derived from one specimen sequenced in a study of blood T cell repertoires in COVID-19. Using immunoSEQ multiplex PCR, the repertoire was profiled, and TCRdb retains in-frame clones only, with some absent. The sample holds roughly 31,000 clones; 85% to 90% are singletons and the top ten take 1.5% to 1.8%. Sequenced sample: peripheral blood. These TCRs come from a man aged 60-69 years with active COVID-19.

This clone was observed a handful of times. This chain joins TRBV18 and TRBJ1-6; maybe TRBD1 (6 bases). V was shortened by 6 bases and J by 7 bases, with 19 bases between the two germline ends. The germline V gene has CDR1 KGHSH and CDR2 LQKENI. The CDR3 is 16 residues long. The CDR3 DNA sequence: TGTGCCAGCTCCCTACTTCCCGACAGGAACAATTCACCCCTCCACTTT. Amino acid sequence: CASSLLPDRNNSPLHF.

This clone was detected a few times. The genes are TRBV6-1 and TRBJ1-5, with D hard to call. This CDR3 comprises 14 residues. V was shortened by 1 base and J by 1 base, with 5 bases between the two germline ends. The germline V gene has CDR1 MNHNS and CDR2 SASEGT. The CDR3 DNA is TGTGCCAGCAGTGAAGGAGGGAGCAATCAGCCCCAGCATTTT. Translation gives CASSEGGSNQPQHF.

This rearrangement joins TRBV7-3 to TRBJ2-2; tentatively, D is TRBD2 (7 bases). The V end was cut by 4 bases, the J end by 2 bases, with 17 bases between. Looked up from germline, CDR1 is SGHTA and CDR2 is FQGTGA. The CDR3 spans 17 residues. The chain's CDR3 is CASSYWGGGLNTGELFF. In DNA, the CDR3 is TGTGCCAGCAGCTACTGGGGCGGGGGCCTAAACACCGGGGAGCTGTTTTTT.

The genes are TRBV6-6 and TRBJ1-6; a weak D match, TRBD1 (6 bases). In germline, CDR1 is MNHNY, CDR2 SVGAGI (reference sequence). This CDR3 has 16 residues. Trimming cost V 3 bases and J 8 bases, with 17 bases left between them. Here the CDR3 DNA reads TGTGCCAGCAGTTATTACCCAGAGGGGGTGGATTCACCCCTCCACTTT. This gives the protein CASSYYPEGVDSPLHF.

This chain joins TRBV10-1 and TRBJ2-1; no firm D call. This CDR3 is 13 amino acids long. Germline loops: CDR1 WNHNN, CDR2 SYGVQD (reference sequence). Trimming pared 3 bases from V and 10 bases from J, leaving 13 bases between. The CDR3 DNA reads as TGCGCCAGCAGTGAACCCGACCGGAGCGAGCAGTTCTTC. Its protein product is CASSEPDRSEQFF.

This clone was detected only once. The chain uses TRBV2 and TRBJ1-5, with TRBD1 identical over 7 bases. V shed 8 bases, J shed 3 bases, and the junction held 4 bases outside the gene matches. Germline CDR1 is SNHLY and CDR2 is FYNNEI. The CDR3 extends over 13 amino acids. DNA for the CDR3: TGTGCCAGCGGGGACAGCCCCAATCAGCCCCAGCATTTT. It encodes CASGDSPNQPQHF.

This clone was seen a few times. The same CDR3 arises from other DNA sequences in this sample as well. V and J are TRBV6-5 and TRBJ1-6; 9 positions match TRBD1. Germline CDR1 and CDR2: MNHEY and SVGAGI. V lost 2 bases to trimming and J lost 8 bases; unmatched junction nucleotides: 4. The CDR3 is 15 amino acids. This CDR3 is CASSYRGQGYSPLHF. The CDR3 bases are TGTGCCAGCAGTTACCGGGGACAGGGCTATTCACCCCTCCACTTT.

The chain couples TRBV18 to TRBJ1-2, with 9 nucleotides matching TRBD1. Germline V CDR1 and CDR2: KGHSH, LQKENI. V shed 5 bases, J shed 2 bases, and the junction held 6 bases outside the gene matches. The length of the CDR3 is 15 residues. The DNA for the CDR3 is TGTGCCAGCTCAACCGGGACAGGGATGAACTATGGCTACACCTTC. This sequence encodes CASSTGTGMNYGYTF.

This clone was detected once. The V and J genes are TRBV19 and TRBJ2-2, with D perhaps matching TRBD2 (6 bases). V was cut by 5 bases and J by 7 bases, with 17 bases left in between. CDR1 is LNHDA, CDR2 SQIVND, per germline (reference sequence). CDR3 size: 15 residues. The CDR3 nucleotides read TGTGCCAGTAGTCGCGGGGCAACTTGGGGCGGGGAGCTGTTTTTT. Its protein is CASSRGATWGGELFF.

The genes are TRBV14 and TRBJ2-5; 8 bases are a match to TRBD1. Germline lookup yields CDR1 SGHDN and CDR2 FVKESK. The J segment lost 2 bases and the V segment lost 4 bases, leaving 9 bases of the junction unmatched. The CDR3 loop spans 16 amino acids. DNA of the CDR3: TGTGCCAGCAGCCCTTCTACCGGACAGGGACAAGAGACCCAGTACTTC. It is translated as CASSPSTGQGQETQYF.

V usage is TRBV19 and J usage is TRBJ1-1; a possible D gene is TRBD1 (6 bases). Between the trimmed V and J ends, which lost 4 bases and 2 bases, there was a span of 17 bases. Germline CDR1 is LNHDA and CDR2 is SQIVND (reference sequence). The length of the CDR3 is 16 residues. CDR3 residues: CASSTPTGTPNTEAFF. The CDR3 coding sequence is TGTGCCAGTAGTACTCCCACCGGGACACCCAACACTGAAGCTTTCTTT.

The V call is TRBV12-3 or TRBV12-4, the J call TRBJ1-2, with D unclear. Trimming stripped 6 bases from V and 3 bases from J, with 11 bases between. The CDR3 totals 13 residues. This CDR3 reads CASSAASDYGYTF. CDR3 nucleotide sequence: TGTGCCAGCAGCGCGGCATCTGACTATGGCTACACCTTC.

V and J are TRBV10-3 and TRBJ2-3; 12 bases align to TRBD2. Per germline, CDR1 ENHRY and CDR2 SYGVKD. The CDR3 spans 14 residues. V lost 11 bases and J lost 4; bases outside the gene matches: 7. CDR3 coding DNA: TGTGCCGTCCAAGCTAGCGGGGGGGCAGATACGCAGTATTTT. Its translation: CAVQASGGADTQYF.

The chain carries TRBV6-5 and TRBJ2-3, with 7 positions matching TRBD2. The V segment lost 8 bases and the J segment 1 base; nucleotides outside the gene matches: 6. The length of the CDR3 is 14 residues. The germline gives CDR1 MNHEY, CDR2 SVGAGI. CDR3 amino acids: CASDARGGTDTQYF. The CDR3 region has the DNA TGTGCCAGCGATGCCCGGGGGGGCACAGATACGCAGTATTTT.

V usage is TRBV4-2 and J usage is TRBJ1-1, with a possible D match to TRBD1 (5 bases). Trimming left V 1 base short and J 4 bases short, with 10 bases between. The CDR3 covers 14 residues. Germline CDR1 is LGHNA and CDR2 is YNFKEQ. The CDR3 protein is CASSQVGGATEAFF. The CDR3 region has the DNA TGTGCCAGCAGCCAAGTAGGCGGGGCCACTGAAGCTTTCTTT.

This clone was seen only a few times. The chain recombines TRBV12-3 or TRBV12-4 with TRBJ1-2; 8 positions match TRBD1. This CDR3 spans 12 amino acids. V shed 6 bases, J shed 6 bases, and the junction held 3 bases outside the gene matches. CDR3: CASSRGLNGYTF. CDR3 sequence (DNA): TGTGCCAGCAGCAGGGGGCTCAATGGCTACACCTTC.

To note about this clone: The junction does not match germline at one end; this may be a read error. V usage is TRBV7-7 and J usage is TRBJ2-5, with TRBD1 identical over 9 bases. Germline V CDR1 and CDR2: SSHAT, FNYEAQ (reference sequence). There are 17 residues in the CDR3. CDR3 nucleotides: TGTGCTAGCAGCTTGACCGCCGGGACAGGGATCTGGGAGACCCAGTACTTC. Protein: CASSLTAGTGIWETQYF.